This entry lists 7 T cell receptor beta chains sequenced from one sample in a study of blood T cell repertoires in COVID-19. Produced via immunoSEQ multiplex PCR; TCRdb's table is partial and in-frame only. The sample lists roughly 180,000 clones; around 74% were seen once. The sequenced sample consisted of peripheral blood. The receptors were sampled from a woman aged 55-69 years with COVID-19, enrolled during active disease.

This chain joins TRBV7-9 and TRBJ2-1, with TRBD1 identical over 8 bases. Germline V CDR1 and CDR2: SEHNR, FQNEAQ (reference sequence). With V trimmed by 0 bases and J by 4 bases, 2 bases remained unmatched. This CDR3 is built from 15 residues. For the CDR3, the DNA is TGTGCCAGCAGCTTAGCGGGACAGGAGTACAATGAGCAGTTCTTC. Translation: CASSLAGQEYNEQFF.

The CDR3 DNA sequence: TGTGCCACCAGCAGAGACGCGGGACTGTATTTT. It translates to CATSRDAGLYF. This sequence joins TRBV15 and TRBJ1-3; perhaps TRBD1 as D (5 bases). This CDR3 spans 11 amino acids. The V and J ends lost 0 bases and 16 bases respectively, with 10 bases between them. Germline CDR1 is LNHNV and CDR2 is YYDKDF (reference sequence).

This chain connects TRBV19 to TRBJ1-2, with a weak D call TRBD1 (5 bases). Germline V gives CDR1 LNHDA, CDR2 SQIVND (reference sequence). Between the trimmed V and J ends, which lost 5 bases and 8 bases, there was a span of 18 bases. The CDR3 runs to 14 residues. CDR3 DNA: TGTGCCAGTAGTCACCGGACATTTCTGGGGGGCTACACCTTC. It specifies CASSHRTFLGGYTF.

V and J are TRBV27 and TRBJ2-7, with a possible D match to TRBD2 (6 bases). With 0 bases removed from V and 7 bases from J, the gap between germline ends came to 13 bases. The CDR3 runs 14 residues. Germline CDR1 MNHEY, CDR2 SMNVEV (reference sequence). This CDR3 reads CASSLSPPGREQYF. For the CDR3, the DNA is TGTGCCAGCAGTTTATCCCCCCCAGGGAGGGAGCAGTACTTC.

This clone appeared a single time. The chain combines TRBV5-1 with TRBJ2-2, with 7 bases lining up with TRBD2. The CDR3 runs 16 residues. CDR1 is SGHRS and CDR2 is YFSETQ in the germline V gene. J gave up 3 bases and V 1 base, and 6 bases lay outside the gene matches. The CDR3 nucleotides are TGCGCCAGCAGCTTGTGGAGCGGGGCGGACACCGGGGAGCTGTTTTTT. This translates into CASSLWSGADTGELFF. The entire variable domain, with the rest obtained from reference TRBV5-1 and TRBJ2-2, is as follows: KAGVTQTPRYLIKTRGQQVTLSCSPISGHRSVSWYQQTPGQGLQFLFEYFSETQRNKGNFPGRFSGRQFSNSRSEMNVSTLELGDSALYLCASSLWSGADTGELFFGEGSRLTVL.

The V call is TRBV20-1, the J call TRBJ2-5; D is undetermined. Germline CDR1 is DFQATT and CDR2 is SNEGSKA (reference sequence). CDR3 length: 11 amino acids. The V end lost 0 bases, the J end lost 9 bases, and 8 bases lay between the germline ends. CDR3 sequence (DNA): TGCAGTGCTAGAGAGCTAGTTGCCCAGTACTTC. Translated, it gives CSARELVAQYF.

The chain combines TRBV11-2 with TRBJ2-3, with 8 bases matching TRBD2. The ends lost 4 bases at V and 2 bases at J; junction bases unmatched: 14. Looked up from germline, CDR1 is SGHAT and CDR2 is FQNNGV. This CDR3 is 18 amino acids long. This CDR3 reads CASSSRPRLAGTTDTQYF. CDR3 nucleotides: TGTGCCAGCAGCTCCCGCCCTCGGTTAGCGGGAACCACAGATACGCAGTATTTT.